Reported below is one T cell receptor (beta chain). This entry belongs to a study of blood T cell repertoires in COVID-19. The overall study: Specimens from acute and convalescent COVID-19 originated in the United States, Italy and Spain. PBMCs, B-cell-depleted T cells, or T cells provided the cDNA or gDNA that made up the material.

Authors' methods: By means of reference gene primer amplification, nucleated cell counts were estimated. Data came from immunoSEQ multiplex PCR; TCRdb stores just in-frame clones and leaves some out. V, J and clone size derive from that table, while D and trimming were established from the DNA sequence. The sample records nearly 300,000 clones, around 89% being singletons. Germline lookup yields CDR1 SGHTA and CDR2 FQGTGA. This CDR3 is built from 17 residues. V lost 2 bases to trimming and J lost 0 bases, with 16 bases between them. The source is a woman in her twenties or thirties who had recovered from COVID-19. The sequenced sample consisted of peripheral blood. J is TRBJ1-1 and V is TRBV7-3, with D uncertain. CDR3 region: CASSLFYGERVNTEAFF. CDR3 DNA sequence: TGTGCCAGCAGCTTATTCTACGGCGAGCGGGTGAACACTGAAGCTTTCTTT.